This T cell receptor beta chain came from a study of cytomegalovirus exposure and HLA in healthy donors. Findings and limits, study-wide: TCR beta chains numbering some 160 were designated cytomegalovirus-associated.

Per germline, CDR1 SGHDN and CDR2 FVKESK. CDR3 size: 13 residues. V was clipped by 0 bases and J by 0 bases, with 3 bases between them. In its sample, this clone was seen a few times. No antigen is known for it. TCRdb keeps only in-frame clones here, not all; method: immunoSEQ multiplex PCR. The repertoire holds 90,000 to 150,000 clones, with 88% as singletons. From the roughly 120-subject validation cohort, which was separate from the roughly 700-subject first cohort, the donors were drawn. The sequenced material came from PBMCs. The chain links TRBV14 to TRBJ2-7; D is ambiguous. This clonotype originated in a man aged 18 to 29 in good health and CMV-seronegative. CDR3: CASSQDHSYEQYF. The CDR3 region has the DNA TGTGCCAGCAGCCAAGACCACTCCTACGAGCAGTACTTC.